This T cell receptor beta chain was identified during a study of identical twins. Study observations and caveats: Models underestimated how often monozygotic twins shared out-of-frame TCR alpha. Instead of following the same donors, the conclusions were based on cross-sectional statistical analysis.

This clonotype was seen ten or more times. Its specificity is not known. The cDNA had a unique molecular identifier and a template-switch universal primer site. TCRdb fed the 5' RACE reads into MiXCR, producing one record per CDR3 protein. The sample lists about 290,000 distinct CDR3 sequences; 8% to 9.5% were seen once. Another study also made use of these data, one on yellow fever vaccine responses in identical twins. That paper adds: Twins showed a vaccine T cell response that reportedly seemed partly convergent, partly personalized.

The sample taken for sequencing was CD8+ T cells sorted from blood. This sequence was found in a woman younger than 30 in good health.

In DNA form, the CDR3 reads TGCAGCGTTCGGGGACTAACCTACGAGCAGTACTTC. It codes for CSVRGLTYEQYF. The V gene is TRBV29-1, the J gene TRBJ2-7, with 7 bases matching TRBD2. There are 12 residues in the CDR3. Germline V gene sequence: CDR1 SQVTM, CDR2 ANQGSEA. V gave up 5 bases and J gave up 2 bases; unmatched junction bases: 3.